Described below is a single T cell receptor (beta chain) sequence and its context. Its antigen is not identified. The data stem from a study of T cell repertoires in cytomegalovirus infection. Whole-study context: Well-studied HLA-B-restricted epitopes and recently identified HLA-C-restricted epitopes of CMV were both used in the study.

TCRdb independently ran MiXCR on the reads; one entry per CDR3 protein. Counted here are over 120,000 distinct CDR3 sequences, 32% occurring once; the ten biggest clones make up around 50%. The CDR3 consists of 14 residues. V gave up 0 bases and J gave up 7 bases, with 10 bases separating them. Germline loops: CDR1 LNHDA, CDR2 SQIVND (reference sequence). This clonotype was sampled from a human donor in good health (CMV status not recorded). Some clones in this sample may be carry-over from other donors' samples. Sample: CD8+ T cells from cultured PBMCs, taken from culture after CMV antigen stimulation. This chain links TRBV19 with TRBJ2-1; D gene ambiguous. The CDR3 bases are TGTGCCAGTAGTATAGATCATACCGGGAATGAGCAGTTCTTC. Amino acid sequence: CASSIDHTGNEQFF. The full variable domain, with the rest looked up from reference TRBV19 and TRBJ2-1, is DGGITQSPKYLFRKEGQNVTLSCEQNLNHDAMYWYRQDPGQGLRLIYYSQIVNDFQKGDIAEGYSVSREKKESFPLTVTSAQKNPTAFYLCASSIDHTGNEQFFGPGTRLTVL.